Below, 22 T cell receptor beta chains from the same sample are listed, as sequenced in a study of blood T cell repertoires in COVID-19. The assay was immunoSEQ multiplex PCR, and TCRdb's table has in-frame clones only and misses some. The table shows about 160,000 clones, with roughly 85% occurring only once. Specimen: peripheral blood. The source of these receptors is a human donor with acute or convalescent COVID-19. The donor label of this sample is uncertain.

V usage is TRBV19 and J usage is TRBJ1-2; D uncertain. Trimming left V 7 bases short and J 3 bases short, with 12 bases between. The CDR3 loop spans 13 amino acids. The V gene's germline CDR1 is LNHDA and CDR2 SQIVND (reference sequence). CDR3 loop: CASNLDTHYGYTF. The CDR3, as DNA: TGTGCCAGTAACCTCGACACCCACTATGGCTACACCTTC. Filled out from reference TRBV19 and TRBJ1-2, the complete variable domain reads DGGITQSPKYLFRKEGQNVTLSCEQNLNHDAMYWYRQDPGQGLRLIYYSQIVNDFQKGDIAEGYSVSREKKESFPLTVTSAQKNPTAFYLCASNLDTHYGYTFGSGTRLTVV.

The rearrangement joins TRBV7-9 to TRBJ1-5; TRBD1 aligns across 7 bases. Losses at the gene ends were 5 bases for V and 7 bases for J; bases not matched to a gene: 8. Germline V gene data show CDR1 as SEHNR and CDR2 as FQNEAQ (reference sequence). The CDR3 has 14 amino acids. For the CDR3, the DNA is TGTGCCAGCAGCCGGGACAGCCACGGCCAGCCCCAGCATTTT. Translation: CASSRDSHGQPQHF.

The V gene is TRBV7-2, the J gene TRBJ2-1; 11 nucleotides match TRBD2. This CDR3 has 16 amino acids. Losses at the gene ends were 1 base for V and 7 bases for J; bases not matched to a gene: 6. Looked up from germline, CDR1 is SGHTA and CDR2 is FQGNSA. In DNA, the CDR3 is TGTGCCAGCAGCTTAGGTGCTAGCGGGGGGCAGAATGAGCAGTTCTTC. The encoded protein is CASSLGASGGQNEQFF.

DNA of the CDR3: TGTTCTTCCAGGACAACTTATAGCAATCAGCCCCAGCATTTT. Protein product: CSSRTTYSNQPQHF. The chain recombines TRBV6-6 with TRBJ1-5; a possible D gene is TRBD1 (5 bases). The CDR3 length is 14 residues. CDR1 is MNHNY, CDR2 SVGAGI, per germline (reference sequence).

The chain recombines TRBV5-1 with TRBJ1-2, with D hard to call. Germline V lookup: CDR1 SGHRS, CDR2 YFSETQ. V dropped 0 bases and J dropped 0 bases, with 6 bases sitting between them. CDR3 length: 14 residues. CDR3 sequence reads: CASSLVAANYGYTF. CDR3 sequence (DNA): TGCGCCAGCAGCTTGGTTGCGGCTAACTATGGCTACACCTTC.

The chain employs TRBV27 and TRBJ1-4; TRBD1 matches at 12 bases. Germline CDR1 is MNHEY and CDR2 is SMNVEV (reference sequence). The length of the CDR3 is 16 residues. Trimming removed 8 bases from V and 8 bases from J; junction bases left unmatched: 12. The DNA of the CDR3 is TGTGCCAGCTCCCCGGTCCGGGACAGGGGGCGAGAAAAACTGTTTTTT. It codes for CASSPVRDRGREKLFF. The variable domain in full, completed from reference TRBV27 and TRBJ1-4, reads EAQVTQNPRYLITVTGKKLTVTCSQNMNHEYMSWYRQDPGLGLRQIYYSMNVEVTDKGDVPEGYKVSRKEKRNFPLILESPSPNQTSLYFCASSPVRDRGREKLFFGSGTQLSVL.

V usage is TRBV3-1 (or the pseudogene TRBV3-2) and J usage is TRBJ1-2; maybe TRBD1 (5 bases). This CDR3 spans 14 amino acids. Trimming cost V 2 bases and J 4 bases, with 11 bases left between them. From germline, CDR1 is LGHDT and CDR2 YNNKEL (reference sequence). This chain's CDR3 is CASSQSGGGYGYTF. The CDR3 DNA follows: TGTGCCAGCAGCCAATCCGGGGGTGGCTATGGCTACACCTTC.

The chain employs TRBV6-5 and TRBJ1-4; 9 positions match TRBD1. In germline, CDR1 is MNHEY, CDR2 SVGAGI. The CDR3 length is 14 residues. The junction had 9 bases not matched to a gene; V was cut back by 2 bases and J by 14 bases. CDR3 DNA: TGTGCCAGCAGTTACCAGGAAGGGACAGGGCCCCTGTTTTTT. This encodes CASSYQEGTGPLFF.

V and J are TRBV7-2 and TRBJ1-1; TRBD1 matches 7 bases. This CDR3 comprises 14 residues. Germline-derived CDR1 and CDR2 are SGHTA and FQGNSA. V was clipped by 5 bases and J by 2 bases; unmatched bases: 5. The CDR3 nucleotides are TGTGCCAGCAGCCTCAGACAGGGTAACACTGAAGCTTTCTTT. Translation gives CASSLRQGNTEAFF.

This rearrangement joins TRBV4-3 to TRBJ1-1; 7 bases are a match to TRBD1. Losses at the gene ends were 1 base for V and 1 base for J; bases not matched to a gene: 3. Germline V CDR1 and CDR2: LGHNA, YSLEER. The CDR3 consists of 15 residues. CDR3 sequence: CASSQGDRKNTEAFF. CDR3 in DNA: TGCGCCAGCAGCCAAGGGGACAGAAAGAACACTGAAGCTTTCTTT.

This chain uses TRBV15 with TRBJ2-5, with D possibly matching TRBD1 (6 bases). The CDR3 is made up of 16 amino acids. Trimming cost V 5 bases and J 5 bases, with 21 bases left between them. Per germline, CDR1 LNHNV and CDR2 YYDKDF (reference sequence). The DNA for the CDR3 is TGTGCCACCAGCTCCCGCGACAGCCCCCAGGGGGAGACCCAGTACTTC. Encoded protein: CATSSRDSPQGETQYF.

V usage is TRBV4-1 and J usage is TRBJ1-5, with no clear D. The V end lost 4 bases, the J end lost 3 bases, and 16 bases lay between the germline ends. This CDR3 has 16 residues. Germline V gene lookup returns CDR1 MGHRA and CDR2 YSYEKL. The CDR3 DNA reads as TGCGCCAGCAGCCCACGGTTGGGCAGAGACAATCAGCCCCAGCATTTT. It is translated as CASSPRLGRDNQPQHF.

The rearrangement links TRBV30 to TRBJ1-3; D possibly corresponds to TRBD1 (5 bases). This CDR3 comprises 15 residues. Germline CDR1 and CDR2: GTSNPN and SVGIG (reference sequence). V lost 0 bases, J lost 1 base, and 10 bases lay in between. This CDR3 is CAWSVGGTSGNTIYF. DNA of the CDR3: TGTGCCTGGAGTGTAGGAGGGACTTCTGGAAACACCATATATTTT.

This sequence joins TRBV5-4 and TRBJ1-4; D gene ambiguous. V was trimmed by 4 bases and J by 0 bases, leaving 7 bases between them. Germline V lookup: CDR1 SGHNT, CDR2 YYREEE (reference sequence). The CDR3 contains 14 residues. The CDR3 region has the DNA TGTGCCAGCAGCCAATTTGCAACTAATGAAAAACTGTTTTTT. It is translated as CASSQFATNEKLFF.

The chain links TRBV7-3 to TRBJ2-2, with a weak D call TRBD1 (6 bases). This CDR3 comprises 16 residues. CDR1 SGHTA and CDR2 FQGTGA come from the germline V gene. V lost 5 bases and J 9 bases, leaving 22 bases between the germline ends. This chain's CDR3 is CASSPDSDSPLRELFF. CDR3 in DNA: TGTGCCAGCAGCCCAGACTCGGACAGTCCACTTAGGGAGCTGTTTTTT.

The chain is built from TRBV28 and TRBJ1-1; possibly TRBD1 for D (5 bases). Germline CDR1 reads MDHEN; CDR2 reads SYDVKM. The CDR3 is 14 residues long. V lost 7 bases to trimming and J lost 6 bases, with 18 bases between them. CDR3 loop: CASIVSGGKAEAFF. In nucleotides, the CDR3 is TGTGCCAGCATCGTCTCGGGGGGGAAAGCTGAAGCTTTCTTT.

Here the CDR3 reads CAWSQEFEAFF. The CDR3 DNA sequence: TGTGCCTGGAGCCAGGAATTTGAAGCTTTCTTT. The chain uses TRBV30 and TRBJ1-1; D is unresolved. From germline, CDR1 is GTSNPN and CDR2 SVGIG (reference sequence). V was cut by 3 bases and J by 7 bases, with 9 bases left in between. The CDR3 covers 11 residues.

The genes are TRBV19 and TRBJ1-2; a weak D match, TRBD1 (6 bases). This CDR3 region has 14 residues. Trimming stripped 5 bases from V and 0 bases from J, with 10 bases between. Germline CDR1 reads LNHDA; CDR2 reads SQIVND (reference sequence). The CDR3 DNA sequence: TGTGCCAGTAGTCGTCAGGGGCCTAACTATGGCTACACCTTC. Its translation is CASSRQGPNYGYTF. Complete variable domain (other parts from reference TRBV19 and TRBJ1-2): DGGITQSPKYLFRKEGQNVTLSCEQNLNHDAMYWYRQDPGQGLRLIYYSQIVNDFQKGDIAEGYSVSREKKESFPLTVTSAQKNPTAFYLCASSRQGPNYGYTFGSGTRLTVV.

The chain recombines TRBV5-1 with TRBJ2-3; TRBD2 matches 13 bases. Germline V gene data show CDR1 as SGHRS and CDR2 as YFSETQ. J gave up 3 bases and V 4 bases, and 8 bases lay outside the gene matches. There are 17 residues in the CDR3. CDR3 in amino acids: CASSLLLAGGRTDTQYF. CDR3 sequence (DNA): TGCGCCAGCAGCCTCTTACTAGCGGGGGGGCGGACAGATACGCAGTATTTT.

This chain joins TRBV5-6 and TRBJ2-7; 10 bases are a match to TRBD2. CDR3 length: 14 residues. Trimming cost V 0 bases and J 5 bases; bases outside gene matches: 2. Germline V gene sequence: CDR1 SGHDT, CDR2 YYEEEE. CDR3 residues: CASSLGLAGHEQYF. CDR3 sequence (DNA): TGTGCCAGCAGCTTGGGACTAGCGGGCCACGAGCAGTACTTC.

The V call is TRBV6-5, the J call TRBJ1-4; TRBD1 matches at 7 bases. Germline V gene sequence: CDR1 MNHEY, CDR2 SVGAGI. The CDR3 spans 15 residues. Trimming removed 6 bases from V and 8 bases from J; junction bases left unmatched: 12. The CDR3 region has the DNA TGTGCCAGCAGGAGATCGACAGGGCGGGACGAAAAACTGTTTTTT. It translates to CASRRSTGRDEKLFF.

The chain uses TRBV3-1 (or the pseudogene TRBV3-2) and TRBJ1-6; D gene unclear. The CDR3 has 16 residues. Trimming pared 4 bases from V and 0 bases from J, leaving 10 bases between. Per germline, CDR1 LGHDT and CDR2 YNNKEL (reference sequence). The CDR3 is CASSPRVSSYNSPLHF. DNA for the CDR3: TGTGCCAGCAGCCCGAGAGTGAGCTCCTATAATTCACCCCTCCACTTT.